This T cell receptor (beta chain) was recovered during a study of blood T cell repertoires in COVID-19. It was during active infection that Seattle patients were enrolled and then longitudinally followed. The germline gives CDR1 MDHEN, CDR2 SYDVKM. The CDR3 has 15 residues. V was trimmed by 3 bases and J by 0 bases, leaving 9 bases between them. Sequenced by immunoSEQ multiplex PCR; TCRdb stores in-frame clones only, minus some. The sample contains 100,000 to 150,000 clones, more than 80% of which appear only once. The V and J genes are TRBV28 and TRBJ1-3; the D gene is possibly TRBD1 (5 bases). The sequencing sample was made of peripheral blood. The receptor's source is a woman older than 75 with COVID-19, enrolled during active disease. The CDR3 region is CASSLTVSSGNTIYF. The CDR3 DNA reads as TGTGCCAGCAGTTTGACAGTCAGCTCTGGAAACACCATATATTTT.